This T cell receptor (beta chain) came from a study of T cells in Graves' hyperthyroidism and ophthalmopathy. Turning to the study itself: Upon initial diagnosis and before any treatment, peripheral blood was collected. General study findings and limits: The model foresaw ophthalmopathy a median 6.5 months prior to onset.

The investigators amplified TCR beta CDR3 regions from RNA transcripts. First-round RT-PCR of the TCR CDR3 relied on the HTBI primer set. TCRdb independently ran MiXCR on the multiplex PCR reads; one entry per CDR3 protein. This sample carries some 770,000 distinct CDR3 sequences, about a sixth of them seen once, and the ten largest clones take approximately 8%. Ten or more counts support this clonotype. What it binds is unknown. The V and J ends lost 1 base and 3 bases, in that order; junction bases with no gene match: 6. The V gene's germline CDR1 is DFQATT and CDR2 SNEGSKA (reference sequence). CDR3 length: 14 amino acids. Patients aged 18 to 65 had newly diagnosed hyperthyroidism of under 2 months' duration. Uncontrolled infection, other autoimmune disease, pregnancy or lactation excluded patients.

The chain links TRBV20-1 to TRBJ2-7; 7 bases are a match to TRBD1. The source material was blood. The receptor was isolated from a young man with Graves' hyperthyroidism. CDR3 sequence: CSARGNRGVYEQYF. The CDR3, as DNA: TGCAGTGCTAGAGGTAACAGGGGCGTCTACGAGCAGTACTTC.